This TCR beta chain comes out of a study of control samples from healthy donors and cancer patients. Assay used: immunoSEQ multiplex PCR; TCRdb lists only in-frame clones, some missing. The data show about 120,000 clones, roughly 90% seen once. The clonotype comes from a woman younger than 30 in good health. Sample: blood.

Written as DNA, the CDR3 is TGTGCCAGCTCTCAAGGGGGCACAGATACGCAGTATTTT. This encodes CASSQGGTDTQYF. The V gene is TRBV18, the J gene TRBJ2-3, with D tentatively TRBD1 (5 bases). Germline V lookup: CDR1 KGHSH, CDR2 LQKENI. V was trimmed by 6 bases and J by 1 base, leaving 8 bases between them. CDR3 size: 13 residues.